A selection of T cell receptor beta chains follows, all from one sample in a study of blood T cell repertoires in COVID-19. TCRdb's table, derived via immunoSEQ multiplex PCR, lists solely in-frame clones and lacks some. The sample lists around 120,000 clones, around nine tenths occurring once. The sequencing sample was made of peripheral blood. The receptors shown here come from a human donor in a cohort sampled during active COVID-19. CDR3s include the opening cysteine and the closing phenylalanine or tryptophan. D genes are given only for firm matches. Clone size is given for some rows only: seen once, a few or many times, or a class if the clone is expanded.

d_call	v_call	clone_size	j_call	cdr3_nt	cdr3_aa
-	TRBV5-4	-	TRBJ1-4	TGTGCCAGCAGCCCCTGGGGGGGGGACGGAAAACTGTTTTTT	CASSPWGGDGKLFF
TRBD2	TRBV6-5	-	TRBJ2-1	TGTGCCAGCAGTTCCCCGGCGGGGGGGCCGAAGTTCTTC	CASSSPAGGPKFF
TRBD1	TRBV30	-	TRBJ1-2	TGTGCCTGGAAGTTTTTTGGGACAGGGGGTTGTAGCTTC	CAWKFFGTGGCSF
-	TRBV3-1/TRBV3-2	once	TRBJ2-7	TGTGCCAGCAGCCAAGGGGGGTTCGGGAGCTACGAGCAGTACTTC	CASSQGGFGSYEQYF
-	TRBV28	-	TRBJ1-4	TGTGCCAGCAGTTTAGGTCAGGGCCCAAATGAAAAACTGTTTTTT	CASSLGQGPNEKLFF
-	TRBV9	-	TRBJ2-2	TGTGCCAGCAGCGCATTGAGAAACCCCGGGGAGCTGTTTTTT	CASSALRNPGELFF
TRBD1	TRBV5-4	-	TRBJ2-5	TGTGCCAGCAGCTTCCGGACAGGGCGAGGGGACGAGACCCAGTACTTC	CASSFRTGRGDETQYF
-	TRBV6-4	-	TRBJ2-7	TGTGCCAGCAGTGACCCGAGATCCCGGGACTCTGGTTCTTACGAGCAGTACTTC	CASSDPRSRDSGSYEQYF
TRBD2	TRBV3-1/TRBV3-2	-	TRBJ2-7	TGTGCCAGCAGCCCCCGAACTAGCGGGCCTCTCTCCTACGAGCAGTACTTC	CASSPRTSGPLSYEQYF
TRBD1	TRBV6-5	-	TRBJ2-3	TGTGCCAGCGGGGACAGGGCGGCAGATACGCAGTATTTT	CASGDRAADTQYF
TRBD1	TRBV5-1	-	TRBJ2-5	TGCGCCAGCAGCTTATATGGACAGGGGGAGGAGACCCAGTACTTC	CASSLYGQGEETQYF
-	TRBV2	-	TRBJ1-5	TGTGCCAGCAGTGAAGTCAGGGTAGACCAGCCCCAGCATTTT	CASSEVRVDQPQHF
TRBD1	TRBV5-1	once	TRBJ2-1	TGCGCCAGCAGCCCGGTGGCAGGGGGCTACAATGAGCAGTTCTTC	CASSPVAGGYNEQFF
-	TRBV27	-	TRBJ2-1	TGTGCCAGCAGTTTAGGACCGGGACTTACCATATACTCTGAGCAGTTCTTC	CASSLGPGLTIYSEQFF
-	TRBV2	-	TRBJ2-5	TGTGCCAGCAGCTCTAGGGGGACCTTAGAGACCCAGTACTTC	CASSSRGTLETQYF
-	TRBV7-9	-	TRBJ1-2	TGTGCCAGCAGCCCAACGGGGTTAAACTATGGCTACACCTTC	CASSPTGLNYGYTF
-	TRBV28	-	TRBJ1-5	TGTGCCAGCAGTTTCGGGAACCAGCCCCAGCATTTT	CASSFGNQPQHF
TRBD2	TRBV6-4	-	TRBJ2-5	TGTGCCAGCACAGCTAGACTAGCGAGACAAGAGACCCAGTACTTC	CASTARLARQETQYF
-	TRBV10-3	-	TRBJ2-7	TGTGCCATCACCTGTTACGAGCAGTACTTC	CAITCYEQYF
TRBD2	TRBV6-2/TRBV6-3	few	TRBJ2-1	TGTGCCAGCAGTCTAGGGACTAGCGGGGCCTTTTCGTTCTTC	CASSLGTSGAFSFF
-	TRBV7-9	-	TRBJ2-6	TGTGCCAGCAGCCGTACGGGAGTGGGGGCCAACGTCCTGACTTTC	CASSRTGVGANVLTF
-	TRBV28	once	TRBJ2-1	TGTGCCAGCTACCAAGGGGCCCCCTACAATGAGCAGTTCTTC	CASYQGAPYNEQFF
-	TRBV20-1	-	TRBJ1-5	TGCAGGAGAGATTGCAATCAGCCCCAGCATTTT	CRRDCNQPQHF
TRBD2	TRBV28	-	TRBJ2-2	TGTGCCAGCAGTTCTGCCGGGGGGGGGCCCGGATACGGGGAGCTGTTTTTT	CASSSAGGGPGYGELFF
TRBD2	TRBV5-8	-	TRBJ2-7	TGTGCCAGCAGCCCAGTCGCGGGGGGATCCTACGAGCAGTACTTC	CASSPVAGGSYEQYF
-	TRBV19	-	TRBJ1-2	TGTGCCAGTAGTTCTCCTAGCTATGGCTACACCTTC	CASSSPSYGYTF
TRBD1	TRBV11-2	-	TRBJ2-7	TGTGCCAGCAGCTCCCGGACAGGGAGTAGGGGATGGAGCTACGAGCAGTACTTC	CASSSRTGSRGWSYEQYF
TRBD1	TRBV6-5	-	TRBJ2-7	TGTGCCAGCGGGACAGAAATCTCCTACGAGCAGTACTTC	CASGTEISYEQYF
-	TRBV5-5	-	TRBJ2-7	TGTGCCAGCAGCTTGGGGACAGCGGGGATCTCCTACGAGCAGTACTTC	CASSLGTAGISYEQYF
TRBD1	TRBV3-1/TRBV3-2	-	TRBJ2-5	TGTGCCAGCAGCCATGGGGACAGGAAAGAGACCCAGTACTTC	CASSHGDRKETQYF
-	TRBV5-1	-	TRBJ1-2	TGCGCCAGCAGCCCTCTACTTTTGGACAGACGAGCAGGCTACACCTTC	CASSPLLLDRRAGYTF
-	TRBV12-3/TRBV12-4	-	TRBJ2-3	TGTGCCAGCAGTTTGCCGGGGGCAGATACGCAGTATTTT	CASSLPGADTQYF
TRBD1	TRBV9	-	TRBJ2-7	TGTGCCTCCTCTAGGGGACAGGGAGGGGCCTACGAGCAGTACTTC	CASSRGQGGAYEQYF
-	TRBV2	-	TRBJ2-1	TGTGCCAGCAGGCCCTTGGCGGGCTCGTACAATGAGCAGTTCTTC	CASRPLAGSYNEQFF
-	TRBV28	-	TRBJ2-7	TGTGCCAGCAGTTTGGCAGAACGGGGTCCGTACGAGCAGTACTTC	CASSLAERGPYEQYF
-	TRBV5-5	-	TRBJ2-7	TGTGCCAGCAGCTTGGGGGGCCCCGAGCAGTACTTC	CASSLGGPEQYF
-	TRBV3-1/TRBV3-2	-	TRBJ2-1	TGTGCCAGCAGTTCCAGCAATGAGCAGTTCTTC	CASSSSNEQFF
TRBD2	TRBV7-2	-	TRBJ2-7	TGTGCCAGCAGCTTACTGACTAGCGGGAGAGACGAGCAGTACTTC	CASSLLTSGRDEQYF
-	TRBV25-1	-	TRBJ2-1	TGTGCCAGCAGTGAGCCGGGATACTACAATGAGCAGTTCTTC	CASSEPGYYNEQFF
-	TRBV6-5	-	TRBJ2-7	TGTGCCAGCAGTTACGGGGCCTCCTACGAGCAGTACTTC	CASSYGASYEQYF
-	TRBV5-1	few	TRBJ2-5	TGCGCCAGCAGTTTCAGGGTCCAAGAGACCCAGTACTTC	CASSFRVQETQYF
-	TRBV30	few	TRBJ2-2	TGTGCCTCCTTGGGAGATACCACCGGGGAGCTGTTTTTT	CASLGDTTGELFF
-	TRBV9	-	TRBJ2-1	TGTGCCAGCAGCCTCGATCGGGACTCCTTCTACAATGAGCAGTTCTTC	CASSLDRDSFYNEQFF
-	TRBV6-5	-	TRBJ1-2	TGTGCCAGCGGTTCACGGTCCCCCCGCTATGGCTACACCTTC	CASGSRSPRYGYTF
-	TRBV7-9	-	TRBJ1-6	TGTGCCAGCAGCTCCAGGGGAACCTCACCTCTCCACTTT	CASSSRGTSPLHF
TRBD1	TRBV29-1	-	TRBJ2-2	TGCAGCGTCCTGGGACAGGGGAAGTACGGCGGGGAGCTGTTTTTT	CSVLGQGKYGGELFF
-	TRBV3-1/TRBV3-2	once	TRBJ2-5	TGTGCCAGCAGCCATGCTCTCTACCCTCAAGAGACCCAGTACTTC	CASSHALYPQETQYF
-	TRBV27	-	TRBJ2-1	TGTGCCAGCAACCCGAGGGAGGGGGAGTCCTACAATGAGCAGTTCTTC	CASNPREGESYNEQFF
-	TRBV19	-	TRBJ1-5	TGTGCCAGTAACAGGGGCAATCAGCCCCAGCATTTT	CASNRGNQPQHF
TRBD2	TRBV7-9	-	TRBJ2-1	TGTGCCAGCAGCTCTTCTAGCGGGAAAGCGAATTACAATGAGCAGTTCTTC	CASSSSSGKANYNEQFF
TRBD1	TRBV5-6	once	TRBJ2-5	TGTGCCAGCAGCGCGACAGGGTACCACCAAGAGACCCAGTACTTC	CASSATGYHQETQYF
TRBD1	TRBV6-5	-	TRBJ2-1	TGTGCCAGTCGACCGGGACAGGGGGCGCGTGAGCAGTTCTTC	CASRPGQGAREQFF
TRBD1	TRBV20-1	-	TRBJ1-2	TGCAGTGCTAGTCGACAGGGGCGCTATGGCTACACCTTC	CSASRQGRYGYTF
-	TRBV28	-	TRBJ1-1	TGTGCCACCCTCTGGGGAAGGGGTACTGAAGCTTTCTTT	CATLWGRGTEAFF